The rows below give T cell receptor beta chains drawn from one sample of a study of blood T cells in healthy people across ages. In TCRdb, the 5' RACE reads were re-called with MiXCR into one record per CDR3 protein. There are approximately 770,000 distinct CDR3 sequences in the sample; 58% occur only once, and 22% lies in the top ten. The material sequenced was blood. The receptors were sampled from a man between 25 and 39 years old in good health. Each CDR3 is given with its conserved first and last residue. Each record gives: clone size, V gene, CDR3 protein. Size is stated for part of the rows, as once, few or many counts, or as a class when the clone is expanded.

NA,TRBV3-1,CASSQTQGHQETQYF
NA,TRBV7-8,CASSSRQYGGHGANVLTF
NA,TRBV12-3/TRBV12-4,CAGSVPDRGNTEAFF
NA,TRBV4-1,CASSQGNVVLNANVLTF
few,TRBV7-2,CASSWLSRTGATDTQYF
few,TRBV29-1,CSVVVGDRDYGYTF
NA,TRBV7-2,CASSSRAFGDEKLFF
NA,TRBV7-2,CASSVNRGEETQYF
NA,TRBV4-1,CASSQELGRQYGYTF
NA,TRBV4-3,CASSRSGREFETQYF
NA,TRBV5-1,CASSLWLAGTTGELFF
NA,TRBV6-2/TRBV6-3,CASSRQGSDYEQYF
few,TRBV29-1,CSGGTGDEKLFF
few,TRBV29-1,CSVLLAGGVNSYEQYF
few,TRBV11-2,CASSLETRSDSYNEQFF
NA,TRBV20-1,CSARDWGREQYF
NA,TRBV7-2,CASSAVGGETQYF
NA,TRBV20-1,CSAHAGVGPNYGYTF
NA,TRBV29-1,CSVVWTAGQPQHF
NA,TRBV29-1,CSAYIIPRDGGLYEQYF
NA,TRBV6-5,CASTSGLAGALGEQFF
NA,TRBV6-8,CASSYSDRSKTSTDTQYF
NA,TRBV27,CASSLSVTGTSPLHF
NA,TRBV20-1,CSASGNRVAQDEQFF
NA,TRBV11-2,CASSRQYGTEAFF
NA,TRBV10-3,CAIKHGQGIDEQYF
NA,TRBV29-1,CSVGTTISYEQYF
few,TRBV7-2,CASSLEASGSNEQFF
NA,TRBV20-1,CSASSPDSTEEIQYF
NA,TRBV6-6,CASSSRGGPNLEQYF
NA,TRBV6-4,CASSDSSSGSDEQFF
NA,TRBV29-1,CSVRLGTGNLYGYTF
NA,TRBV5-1,CASSSRTGGSYNEQFF
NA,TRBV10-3,CAISESGRLMDEQFF
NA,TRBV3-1,CASSHLRVSTDTQYF
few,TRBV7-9,CALQARGGSYNEQFF
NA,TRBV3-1,CASSQVPGVETQYF
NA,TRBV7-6,CASSHRTSGILNEQFF